This T cell receptor beta chain was recovered during a study of blood T cells in healthy people across ages. Broader study findings: Considered underestimates were the diversity estimates obtained from one million T cells. There was no known CMV status for donors, so expanded clonotype changes were possibly confounded.

Isolation yielded PBMCs, at least 6.5 million per sample, in every case. A single count supports this clonotype. What it binds is not known. The junction differs from germline at one of its ends, possibly a read error. Germline values: CDR1 MNHEY, CDR2 SMNVEV (reference sequence). This CDR3 is built from 13 residues. Alongside a J-beta primer mix, a sample-barcoded 5' primer served in a second PCR lasting roughly 7 to 11 cycles. TCRdb recomputed calls from the 5' RACE reads with MiXCR, one row per CDR3 protein. The sample has more than 800,000 distinct CDR3 sequences; 25% to 35% are singletons. The rearrangement links TRBV27 to TRBJ1-2; TRBD1 matches at 9 bases. What was sequenced was blood. The clonotype comes from a woman of 80 years or more in good health. The CDR3 sequence: CANSPRTGDGYTF. The CDR3 DNA sequence: TGTGCCAACAGTCCGAGGACAGGGGATGGCTACACCTTC.